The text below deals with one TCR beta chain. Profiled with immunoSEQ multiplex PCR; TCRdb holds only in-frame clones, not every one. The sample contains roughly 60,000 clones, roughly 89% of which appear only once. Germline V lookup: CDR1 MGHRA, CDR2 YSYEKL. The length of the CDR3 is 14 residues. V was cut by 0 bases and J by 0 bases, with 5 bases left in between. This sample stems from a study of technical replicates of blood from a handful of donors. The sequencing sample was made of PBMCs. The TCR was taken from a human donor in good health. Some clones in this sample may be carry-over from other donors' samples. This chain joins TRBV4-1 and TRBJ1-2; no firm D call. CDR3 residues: CASSQDHSNYGYTF. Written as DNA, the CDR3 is TGCGCCAGCAGCCAAGATCATTCTAACTATGGCTACACCTTC.